These 10 T cell receptor beta chains were sequenced from one sample in a study of blood T cell repertoires in COVID-19. Generated by immunoSEQ multiplex PCR, the TCRdb table keeps only in-frame clones and is missing some. The sample has some 200,000 clones; about nine tenths are singletons. Sequencing was performed on peripheral blood. These receptors were collected from a woman between 65 and 79 years old with acute or convalescent COVID-19.

As DNA, the CDR3 is TGTGCCAGCAGTTTGACATTGTCACCCCTCCACTTT. Translated, it gives CASSLTLSPLHF. The rearrangement links TRBV12-3 or TRBV12-4 to TRBJ1-6; D remains ambiguous. The V end was cut by 3 bases, the J end by 10 bases, with 7 bases between. This CDR3 has 12 residues.

This rearrangement joins TRBV7-9 to TRBJ1-6, with D uncertain. Per the germline V gene, CDR1 is SEHNR and CDR2 is FQNEAQ (reference sequence). There are 15 residues in the CDR3. V lost 5 bases, J lost 3 bases, and 11 bases lay in between. In DNA form, the CDR3 reads TGTGCCAGCAGCCCCATGGGCAGCTATAATTCACCCCTCCACTTT. Translating it yields CASSPMGSYNSPLHF.

Here the CDR3 DNA reads TGTGCAAGTCGCCACCTGGGGCGGGGTAAGACCTGCTGCGAGCAGTACTTC. Protein: CASRHLGRGKTCCEQYF. This chain connects TRBV12-2 to TRBJ2-7; the table calls TRBD2, which could not be checked here. TRBV12-2 is marked as a pseudogene. The CDR3 is made up of 17 amino acids.

The chain has TRBV3-1 (or the pseudogene TRBV3-2) and TRBJ2-2; D is undetermined. This CDR3 has 11 residues. Trimming shortened V by 8 bases and J by 7 bases, and 8 bases separated the two germline ends. Germline CDR1 and CDR2: LGHDT and YNNKEL (reference sequence). The CDR3 loop reads CASRGVGELFF. The CDR3, as DNA: TGTGCCAGCCGCGGTGTCGGGGAGCTGTTTTTT.

A few counts support this clone. V usage is TRBV14 and J usage is TRBJ1-1; D is undetermined. Trimming took off 3 bases at V and 8 bases at J, with 10 bases between the two ends. Germline CDR1 is SGHDN and CDR2 is FVKESK. The CDR3 has 12 residues. DNA of the CDR3: TGTGCCAGCAGCCACCCTCGGGGAGAAGCTTTCTTT. This sequence encodes CASSHPRGEAFF.

This clone has more than one count but fewer than ten. The chain has TRBV7-2 and TRBJ2-5; the D is unclear. Trimming removed 1 base from V and 5 bases from J, with 8 bases in between. Germline V gives CDR1 SGHTA, CDR2 FQGNSA. The CDR3 is 13 residues long. The CDR3 spells CASSLGRVETQYF. The CDR3 region has the DNA TGTGCCAGCAGCTTAGGCCGGGTTGAGACCCAGTACTTC.

In this sample, this clone turned up once. The V call is TRBV10-1, the J call TRBJ1-5; 9 nucleotides align to TRBD1. This CDR3 is built from 15 residues. V gave up 10 bases and J gave up 2 bases; unmatched junction bases: 9. Germline CDR1 WNHNN, CDR2 SYGVQD (reference sequence). CDR3 sequence reads: CAITQGAGGNQPQHF. CDR3 DNA sequence: TGCGCCATTACACAGGGGGCAGGGGGCAATCAGCCCCAGCATTTT.

This chain links TRBV5-5 with TRBJ2-3, with 9 bases matching TRBD2. Germline V gene sequence: CDR1 SGHKS, CDR2 YYEKEE (reference sequence). J lost 3 bases, V lost 0 bases, and 5 bases had no gene match. The CDR3 runs 16 residues. Here the CDR3 reads CASSLGLAGITDTQYF. CDR3 nucleotides: TGTGCCAGCAGCTTGGGGCTAGCGGGGATTACAGATACGCAGTATTTT.

V and J are TRBV3-1 (or the pseudogene TRBV3-2) and TRBJ1-1; D unclear. The CDR3 spans 14 residues. Trimming removed 1 base from V and 5 bases from J, with 11 bases in between. Germline V gene sequence: CDR1 LGHDT, CDR2 YNNKEL (reference sequence). The CDR3 spells CASSQGAGWTEAFF. CDR3 DNA sequence: TGTGCCAGCAGCCAAGGAGCGGGTTGGACTGAAGCTTTCTTT.

The J gene is TRBJ1-4, the V gene TRBV19, with D possibly TRBD1 on 6 matching bases. V lost 9 bases, J lost 9 bases, and 17 bases lay in between. Germline values: CDR1 LNHDA, CDR2 SQIVND (reference sequence). CDR3 length: 13 amino acids. The CDR3 DNA reads TGTGCCAGCACCGGGACATCGGTGAAAAAACTGTTTTTT. It yields the protein CASTGTSVKKLFF.